This TCR beta chain derives from a study of cytomegalovirus exposure and HLA in healthy donors. The germline gives CDR1 LNHDA, CDR2 SQIVND (reference sequence). Trimming pared 5 bases from V and 7 bases from J, leaving 11 bases between. This CDR3 spans 13 amino acids. PCR was performed using 60 Vbeta and 13 Jbeta primers. Generated by immunoSEQ multiplex PCR, the TCRdb table keeps only in-frame clones and is missing some. Here the sample spans about 63,000 clones, roughly 74% being singletons. This TCR was sampled from a woman aged 40 to 49 in good health and CMV-seropositive. The chain employs TRBV19 and TRBJ1-4; D gene uncertain. The sample was PBMCs. CDR3 nucleotide sequence: TGTGCCAGTAGTCCCCGGGTATTTGAAAAACTGTTTTTT. Translating gives CASSPRVFEKLFF.